What follows are 8 T cell receptor beta chains derived from one specimen sequenced in a study of T cells after yellow fever vaccination. TCRdb used MiXCR to reprocess the 5' RACE reads, holding one entry per CDR3 protein. The profile covers under 500,000 distinct CDR3 sequences, with about 19% appearing a single time and roughly 19% taken by the ten largest. Source: PBMCs, taken before the yellow fever booster vaccination. These receptors were obtained from a man aged 18-30 years who received the YFV17D yellow fever vaccine.

This clonotype was found a few times. This sequence joins TRBV6-1 and TRBJ2-3; 7 bases agree with TRBD1. The junction had 8 bases not matched to a gene; V was cut back by 4 bases and J by 1 base. This CDR3 is 16 amino acids long. Germline lookup yields CDR1 MNHNS and CDR2 SASEGT. The CDR3 here is CASSGYRGWGTDTQYF. The DNA for the CDR3 is TGTGCCAGCAGTGGTTACAGGGGATGGGGCACAGATACGCAGTATTTT.

The V gene is TRBV10-2, the J gene TRBJ2-7; 7 bases are shared with TRBD2. The CDR3 spans 13 residues. CDR1 WSHSY and CDR2 SAAADI come from the germline V gene. V trimming: 8 bases; J trimming: 3 bases; junction bases outside the gene matches: 7. The CDR3 DNA is TGCGCCAGCGGTCCGACTAGCCTCTACGAGCAGTACGTC. Translated, it gives CASGPTSLYEQYV.

This rearrangement joins TRBV5-1 to TRBJ2-5, with a tentative D call TRBD1 (6 bases). Looked up from germline, CDR1 is SGHRS and CDR2 is YFSETQ. The CDR3 sequence is 14 residues long. V was pared by 7 bases and J by 7 bases, with 20 bases between. Here the CDR3 reads CASGPGTPGATQYF. CDR3 coding DNA: TGCGCCAGCGGTCCCGGGACACCCGGGGCGACCCAGTACTTC.

This chain links TRBV7-8 with TRBJ2-5; D gene uncertain. Trimming took off 5 bases at V and 2 bases at J, with 12 bases between the two ends. Germline V gene data show CDR1 as SGHVS and CDR2 as FQNEAQ. The CDR3 extends over 14 amino acids. CDR3 DNA sequence: TGTGCCAGCAGCCAAGAGCCCCTTCAAGAGACCCAGTACTTC. Protein: CASSQEPLQETQYF. Using reference TRBV7-8 and TRBJ2-5 for the parts outside the CDR3, the full variable domain is GAGVSQSPRYKVAKRGQDVALRCDPISGHVSLFWYQQALGQGPEFLTYFQNEAQLDKSGLPSDRFFAERPEGSVSTLKIQRTQQEDSAVYLCASSQEPLQETQYFGPGTRLLVL.

This clonotype was counted only a few times. The chain is built from TRBV5-1 and TRBJ2-3, with D uncertain. The CDR3 runs to 14 residues. Trimming shortened V by 0 bases and J by 5 bases, and 10 bases separated the two germline ends. Germline CDR1 reads SGHRS; CDR2 reads YFSETQ. The CDR3 loop is CASSLASRVDTQYF. CDR3 coding DNA: TGCGCCAGCAGCTTGGCTTCCCGGGTAGATACGCAGTATTTT.

This clonotype was seen a few times. The rearrangement uses TRBV5-1 and TRBJ2-1, with 11 positions matching TRBD2. The CDR3 runs 18 residues. Trimming at V came to 1 base and at J to 5 bases, leaving 11 bases not matched to a gene. CDR1 and CDR2 from the germline V gene are SGHRS and YFSETQ. The chain's CDR3 is CASSLRPAGLADHNEQFF. The CDR3 coding sequence is TGCGCCAGCAGCTTGCGTCCCGCGGGACTAGCGGACCACAATGAGCAGTTCTTC.

This clonotype was counted only a few times. The chain carries TRBV5-6 and TRBJ1-1; possibly TRBD1 for D (5 bases). The V gene's germline CDR1 is SGHDT and CDR2 YYEEEE. The germline V and J ends were trimmed by 4 bases and 8 bases, with 18 bases remaining between them. CDR3 length: 14 amino acids. As DNA, the CDR3 is TGTGCCAGCAGCCCCATCGGGCAGGGAACGGAAGCTTTCTTT. Translating it yields CASSPIGQGTEAFF.

This chain links TRBV7-8 with TRBJ2-3; possible D gene TRBD1, 5 bases. The CDR3 spans 16 residues. In germline, CDR1 is SGHVS, CDR2 FQNEAQ. V lost 5 bases, J lost 2 bases, and 17 bases lay in between. CDR3 DNA sequence: TGTGCCAGCAGCCCTCGCCAGGGCAGAATCACAGATACGCAGTATTTT. This sequence encodes CASSPRQGRITDTQYF. Based on the CDR3 plus reference TRBV7-8 and TRBJ2-3, the full variable domain is GAGVSQSPRYKVAKRGQDVALRCDPISGHVSLFWYQQALGQGPEFLTYFQNEAQLDKSGLPSDRFFAERPEGSVSTLKIQRTQQEDSAVYLCASSPRQGRITDTQYFGPGTRLTVL.